This T cell receptor beta chain was observed in a study of blood T cell repertoires in COVID-19. Study summary: T cells, B-cell-depleted T cells, or PBMCs provided the cDNA or gDNA that served as material.

Methods used by the authors: Counts of nucleated cells, estimated from reference gene primer amplification, were obtained. The data were produced by immunoSEQ multiplex PCR, yet TCRdb's version contains in-frame clones alone and is incomplete. Clone size and V and J calls were adopted from that table, with D and trimming inferred from the DNA. The sample lists approximately 90,000 clones, approximately 80% occurring once. While infection was still active, Seattle patients were enrolled and then followed longitudinally. The CDR3 is 15 residues long. The germline CDR1 and CDR2 sequences are SGHNT and YYREEE (reference sequence). Germline trimming cut 0 bases from V and 4 bases from J; bases unmatched to any gene: 3.

Material: peripheral blood. The receptor's source is a man between 65 and 80 years old with COVID-19, enrolled during active disease. The V gene is TRBV5-4, the J gene TRBJ2-5, with 10 nucleotides matching TRBD2. CDR3: CASSLALAGVETQYF. The CDR3 coding sequence is TGTGCCAGCAGCTTGGCCCTAGCGGGGGTAGAGACCCAGTACTTC.